The clone carrying this T cell receptor (beta chain) was seen just once. Its specificity is unknown. A split of CD4+ cells into CD45RA+ naive and CD45RA-negative memory subsets was performed. The entry originates in a study of shared clonotypes between healthy human individuals. Study findings and constraints: A reduction in generation probabilities was seen for non-shared clonotypes relative to those shared by all four donors. Memory subsets had estimated richness that was generally smaller than that of naive subsets.

TCRdb's table, derived via immunoSEQ multiplex PCR, lists solely in-frame clones and lacks some. The sample yields roughly 2.2 million clones, over 90% seen once. This CDR3 has 13 residues. Per the germline V gene, CDR1 is MNHEY and CDR2 is SMNVEV (reference sequence). V gave up 4 bases and J gave up 0 bases, with 7 bases separating them. The J gene is TRBJ2-7, the V gene TRBV27; D gene ambiguous. The sequence derives from a man aged 18 to 30 in good health. Some clones in this sample may be carry-over from other donors' samples. The sequencing sample was made of naive CD4+ T cells from PBMCs. Subset meaning: CD45RA+ positively selected. The CDR3 nucleotides read TGTGCCAGCAGTTACCGTAGCTCCTACGAGCAGTACTTC. This gives the protein CASSYRSSYEQYF.